What follows is one T cell receptor beta chain and its context. The data were taken from a study of blood T cell repertoires in COVID-19. The table came from immunoSEQ multiplex PCR; TCRdb's copy has only in-frame clones and leaves some out. The sample lists a few hundred thousand clones, 85% occurring once. Germline-derived CDR1 and CDR2 are SGHRS and YFSETQ. The CDR3 is 15 amino acids. The ends lost 4 bases at V and 0 bases at J; junction bases unmatched: 3. The rearrangement uses TRBV5-1 and TRBJ2-4; TRBD2 agrees at 8 bases. The TCR originated in a human donor in a cohort sampled during active COVID-19. Specimen: peripheral blood. CDR3 coding DNA: TGCGCCAGCAGCGATCTAGCGGGAGCCAAAAACATTCAGTACTTC. Protein: CASSDLAGAKNIQYF.